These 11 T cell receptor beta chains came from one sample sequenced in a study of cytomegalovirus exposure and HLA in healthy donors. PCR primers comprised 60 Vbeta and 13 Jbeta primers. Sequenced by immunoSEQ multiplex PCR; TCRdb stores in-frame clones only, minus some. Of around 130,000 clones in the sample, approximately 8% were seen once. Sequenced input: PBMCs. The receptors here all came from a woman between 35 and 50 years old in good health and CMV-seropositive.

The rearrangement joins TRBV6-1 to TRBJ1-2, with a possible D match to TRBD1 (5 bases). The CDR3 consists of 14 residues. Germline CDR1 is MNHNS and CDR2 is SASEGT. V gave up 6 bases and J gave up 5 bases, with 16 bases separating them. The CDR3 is CASSSQGSRYGYTF. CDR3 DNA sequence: TGTGCCAGCAGCTCCCAGGGAAGCAGATATGGCTACACCTTC.

The CDR3 bases are TGTGCCAGCAGCTTTTACAGGGATCGCACTGAAGCTTTCTTT. Its translation is CASSFYRDRTEAFF. V and J are TRBV9 and TRBJ1-1; tentatively, D is TRBD1 (6 bases). Trimming stripped 4 bases from V and 4 bases from J, with 14 bases between. CDR3 length: 14 residues. Per germline, CDR1 SGDLS and CDR2 YYNGEE.

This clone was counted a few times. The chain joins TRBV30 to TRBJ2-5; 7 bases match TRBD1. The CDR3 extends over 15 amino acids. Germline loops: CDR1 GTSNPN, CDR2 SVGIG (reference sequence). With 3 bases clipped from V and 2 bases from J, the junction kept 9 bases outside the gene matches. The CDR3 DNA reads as TGTGCCTGGAGCCACAGGGGTACCAGTCAAGAGACCCAGTACTTC. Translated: CAWSHRGTSQETQYF.

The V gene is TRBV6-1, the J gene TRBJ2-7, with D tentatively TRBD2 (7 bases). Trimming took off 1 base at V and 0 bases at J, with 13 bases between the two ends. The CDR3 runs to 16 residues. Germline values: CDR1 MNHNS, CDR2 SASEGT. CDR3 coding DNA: TGTGCCAGCAGTGAAGGGGCGGGGGCTTACTCCTACGAGCAGTACTTC. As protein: CASSEGAGAYSYEQYF.

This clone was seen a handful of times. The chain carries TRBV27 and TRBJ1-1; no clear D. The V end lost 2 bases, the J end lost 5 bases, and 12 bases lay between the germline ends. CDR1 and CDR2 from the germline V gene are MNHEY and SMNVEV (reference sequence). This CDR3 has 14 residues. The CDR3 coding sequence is TGTGCCAGCAGTTTAGTTTTGTCGGGAACTGAAGCTTTCTTT. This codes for CASSLVLSGTEAFF.

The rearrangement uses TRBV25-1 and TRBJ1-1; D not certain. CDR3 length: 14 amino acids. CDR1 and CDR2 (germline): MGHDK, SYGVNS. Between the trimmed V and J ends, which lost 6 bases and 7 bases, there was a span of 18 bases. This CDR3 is CASSVSGIIGEAFF. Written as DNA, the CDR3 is TGTGCCAGCAGCGTTTCAGGTATTATAGGTGAAGCTTTCTTT.

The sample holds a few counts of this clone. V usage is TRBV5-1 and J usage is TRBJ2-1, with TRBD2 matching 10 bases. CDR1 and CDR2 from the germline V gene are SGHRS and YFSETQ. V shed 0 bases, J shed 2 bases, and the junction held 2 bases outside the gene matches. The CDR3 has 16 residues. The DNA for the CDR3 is TGCGCCAGCAGCTTGGGTAGCGGGGGGACCTACAATGAGCAGTTCTTC. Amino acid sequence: CASSLGSGGTYNEQFF.

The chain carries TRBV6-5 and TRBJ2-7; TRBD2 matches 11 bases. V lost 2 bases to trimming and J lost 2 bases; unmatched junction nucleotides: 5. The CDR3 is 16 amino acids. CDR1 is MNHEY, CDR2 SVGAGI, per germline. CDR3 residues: CASSYSLAGGPYEQYF. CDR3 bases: TGTGCCAGCAGTTACAGTCTAGCGGGGGGTCCCTACGAGCAGTACTTC.

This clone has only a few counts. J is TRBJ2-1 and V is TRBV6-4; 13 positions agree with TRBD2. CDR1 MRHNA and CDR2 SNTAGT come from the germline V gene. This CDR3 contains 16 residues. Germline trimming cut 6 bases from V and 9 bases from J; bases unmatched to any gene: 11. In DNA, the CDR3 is TGTGCCAGCAGCCCCCTCACTAGCGGGGGGGCCGGTGAGCAGTTCTTC. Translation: CASSPLTSGGAGEQFF.

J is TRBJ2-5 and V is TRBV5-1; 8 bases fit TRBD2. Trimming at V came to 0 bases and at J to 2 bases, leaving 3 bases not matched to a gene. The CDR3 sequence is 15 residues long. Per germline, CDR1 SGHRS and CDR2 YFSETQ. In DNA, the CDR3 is TGCGCCAGCAGCTTGGGGGTAGCGGGGCAAGAGACCCAGTACTTC. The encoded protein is CASSLGVAGQETQYF.

CDR3 DNA sequence: TGTGCCAGTAGTATAAAGGGACAGCGAGAAGAGACCCAGTACTTC. Its translation is CASSIKGQREETQYF. The chain recombines TRBV19 with TRBJ2-5, with 7 bases aligning to TRBD1. The CDR3 sequence is 15 residues long. The V segment lost 2 bases and the J segment 3 bases; nucleotides outside the gene matches: 6. Germline CDR1 LNHDA, CDR2 SQIVND (reference sequence).